This T cell receptor beta chain was sequenced during a study of blood T cell repertoires in COVID-19. Turning to the study itself: Acute-phase and convalescent COVID-19 samples originated in the United States, Italy and Spain.

Clones were read by immunoSEQ multiplex PCR, and TCRdb kept only the in-frame ones, dropping some. Of 320,000 or so clones detected, around 90% appear once; the ten largest clones hold approximately 5.2%. The V end lost 0 bases, the J end lost 0 bases, and 12 bases lay between the germline ends. Germline-derived CDR1 and CDR2 are MGHRA and YSYEKL. The CDR3 covers 16 residues. V is TRBV4-1 and J is TRBJ2-7, with TRBD2 as a possible D gene (6 bases). Input material: PBMCs or T cells enriched from blood (not recorded which). This sequence was found in a man aged 55 to 70 who had recovered from COVID-19. This CDR3 reads CASSQEGRGGSYEQYF. CDR3 nucleotide sequence: TGCGCCAGCAGCCAAGAGGGGCGGGGTGGCTCCTACGAGCAGTACTTC.